This is a list of T cell receptor beta chains from one sample in a study of metastatic and nonmetastatic thyroid tumors. Through MiXCR, TCRdb re-clonotyped the PCR reads. The data contain 53,000 or so clones, 20% to 25% of them seen just once; the ten biggest clones take up about 4%. Sequenced sample: blood. These receptors were collected from a female donor with papillary thyroid cancer or a benign thyroid nodule (not recorded which). Some clones in this sample may be carry-over from other donors' samples. CDR3s include the opening cysteine and the closing phenylalanine or tryptophan. Fields, in order: clone size, D gene, J gene, V gene, CDR3 protein, CDR3 DNA. The D gene is left open where the match is weak. Size is stated for part of the rows, as once, few or many counts, or as a class when the clone is expanded.

clone size: many; D gene: TRBD2; J gene: TRBJ2-1; V gene: TRBV5-6; CDR3 protein: CASSLTSGSSSYNEQFF; CDR3 DNA: TGTGCCAGCAGCTTAACTAGCGGGAGTTCGTCCTACAATGAGCAGTTCTTC
clone size: many; D gene: TRBD1; J gene: TRBJ2-5; V gene: TRBV6-1; CDR3 protein: CASRNRQGFETQYF; CDR3 DNA: TGTGCCAGCAGGAATAGACAGGGGTTCGAGACCCAGTACTTC
clone size: many; D gene: NA; J gene: TRBJ1-5; V gene: TRBV19; CDR3 protein: CATSDQGGQPQHF; CDR3 DNA: TGTGCCACCTCGGACCAGGGAGGTCAGCCCCAGCATTTT
clone size: NA; D gene: NA; J gene: TRBJ2-3; V gene: TRBV6-2/TRBV6-3; CDR3 protein: CASSYSGTHTDTQYF; CDR3 DNA: TGTGCCAGCAGTTACTCTGGGACCCACACTGATACGCAGTATTTT
clone size: NA; D gene: NA; J gene: TRBJ1-1; V gene: TRBV6-5; CDR3 protein: CASSYSREVRTEAFF; CDR3 DNA: TGTGCCAGCAGTTACTCGAGGGAGGTAAGGACTGAAGCTTTCTTT
clone size: few; D gene: TRBD2; J gene: TRBJ2-1; V gene: TRBV10-1; CDR3 protein: CASIPALAGGEQLF; CDR3 DNA: TGCGCCAGCATCCCGGCCCTAGCGGGAGGTGAGCAGCTCTTC
clone size: many; D gene: TRBD1; J gene: TRBJ2-5; V gene: TRBV27; CDR3 protein: CATQEDRGFQETQYF; CDR3 DNA: TGTGCCACCCAGGAGGACAGGGGCTTCCAAGAGACCCAGTACTTC
clone size: many; D gene: NA; J gene: TRBJ2-1; V gene: TRBV15; CDR3 protein: CATSRDMGDEQFF; CDR3 DNA: TGTGCCACCAGCAGAGATATGGGCGATGAGCAGTTCTTC
clone size: many; D gene: NA; J gene: TRBJ1-1; V gene: TRBV5-6; CDR3 protein: CASSLSGAEAFF; CDR3 DNA: TGTGCCAGCAGCTTGTCAGGGGCTGAAGCTTTCTTT
clone size: once; D gene: NA; J gene: TRBJ2-4; V gene: TRBV4-2; CDR3 protein: CGSSQEGGFKNIQYF; CDR3 DNA: TGTGGCAGCAGCCAAGAAGGCGGTTTCAAAAACATTCAGTACTTC
clone size: many; D gene: NA; J gene: TRBJ1-1; V gene: TRBV29-1; CDR3 protein: CSVEDTRRGGTEAFF; CDR3 DNA: TGCAGCGTTGAAGATACCCGCCGGGGGGGAACTGAAGCTTTCTTT
clone size: NA; D gene: TRBD1; J gene: TRBJ1-5; V gene: TRBV28; CDR3 protein: CASSSLQGDHPQHF; CDR3 DNA: TGTGCCAGCAGCTCCCTCCAGGGGGATCATCCCCAGCATTTT
clone size: many; D gene: NA; J gene: TRBJ1-2; V gene: TRBV25-1; CDR3 protein: CASTTGMDYGYTF; CDR3 DNA: TGTGCCAGCACAACAGGGATGGACTATGGCTACACCTTC
clone size: many; D gene: NA; J gene: TRBJ2-5; V gene: TRBV3-1; CDR3 protein: CASSRGTQYF; CDR3 DNA: TGTGCCAGCAGCCGGGGGACCCAGTACTTC
clone size: many; D gene: NA; J gene: TRBJ1-6; V gene: TRBV11-2; CDR3 protein: CASSLPRGEFSYNSPLHF; CDR3 DNA: TGTGCCAGCAGCCTCCCTCGGGGGGAATTCTCCTATAATTCACCCCTCCACTTT
clone size: many; D gene: TRBD2; J gene: TRBJ2-2; V gene: TRBV7-3; CDR3 protein: CASSSRTSGRGVGELFF; CDR3 DNA: TGTGCCAGCAGCTCCAGGACTAGCGGGAGGGGTGTCGGGGAGCTGTTTTTT
clone size: NA; D gene: NA; J gene: TRBJ2-7; V gene: TRBV29-1; CDR3 protein: CSATLTWAGEQYF; CDR3 DNA: TGCAGCGCTACACTAACATGGGCGGGCGAGCAGTACTTC
clone size: NA; D gene: NA; J gene: TRBJ2-4; V gene: TRBV3-1; CDR3 protein: CAISRLAGGAKNIQYF; CDR3 DNA: TGTGCCATCAGCCGGCTCGCGGGTGGAGCCAAAAACATTCAGTACTTC
clone size: many; D gene: TRBD2; J gene: TRBJ2-3; V gene: TRBV20-1; CDR3 protein: CSATGLAGVPLMADTQYF; CDR3 DNA: TGCAGTGCTACGGGACTAGCGGGAGTCCCCCTCATGGCAGATACGCAGTATTTT
clone size: NA; D gene: NA; J gene: TRBJ1-3; V gene: TRBV5-1; CDR3 protein: CASSFGGSSANTIYF; CDR3 DNA: TGTGCCAGCAGCTTTGGGGGATCCTCTGCAAACACCATATATTTT
clone size: many; D gene: NA; J gene: TRBJ2-1; V gene: TRBV28; CDR3 protein: CASSLLGEDEQFF; CDR3 DNA: TGTGCCAGCAGTTTATTAGGGGAGGATGAGCAGTTCTTC
clone size: many; D gene: NA; J gene: TRBJ1-2; V gene: TRBV5-6; CDR3 protein: CASSSQSFYGYTF; CDR3 DNA: TGTGCCAGCAGCTCTCAGAGTTTCTATGGCTACACCTTC